Listed below are T cell receptor beta chains from one sample, sequenced in a study of blood T cell repertoires in COVID-19. Using immunoSEQ multiplex PCR, the repertoire was profiled, and TCRdb retains in-frame clones only, with some absent. Of fewer than 200,000 clones detected, about 72% appear once; the ten largest clones hold roughly 17%. Sample: PBMCs or T cells enriched from blood (not recorded which). The source is a woman aged 50 to 60 who had recovered from COVID-19. Both conserved end residues are part of each CDR3. The D gene is left open where the match is weak. Where a row states a size, it is once, few, many or the class of an expanded clone; other rows omit it.

abundance	v_gene	j_gene	len	d_gene	CDR3aa	CDR3nt
-	TRBV6-5	TRBJ2-7	15	TRBD2	CASSYDGTSSNEQYF	TGTGCCAGCAGTTACGATGGGACTAGCTCTAACGAGCAGTACTTC
many	TRBV5-1	TRBJ1-2	16	TRBD1	CASSLGHSTGAGGYTF	TGCGCCAGCAGCTTGGGCCACTCGACAGGGGCTGGCGGCTACACCTTC
-	TRBV5-5	TRBJ1-6	16	TRBD1	CASSLEGGQGNSPLHF	TGTGCCAGCAGCTTGGAAGGTGGACAGGGTAATTCACCCCTCCACTTT
-	TRBV6-2/TRBV6-3	TRBJ2-7	14	TRBD2	CASSYLAVSYEQYF	TGTGCCAGCAGTTACCTAGCGGTGTCCTACGAGCAGTACTTC
-	TRBV6-5	TRBJ1-2	11	-	CAHRTNYGYTF	TGTGCTCACAGGACAAACTATGGCTACACCTTC
-	TRBV19	TRBJ2-3	16	TRBD2	CASSSWGGRNPDTQYF	TGTGCCAGTAGTTCATGGGGCGGGAGGAACCCAGATACGCAGTATTTT
-	TRBV15	TRBJ2-1	16	TRBD1	CATSRGGGTGSTEQFF	TGTGCCACCAGCAGAGGTGGTGGGACAGGGTCTACTGAGCAGTTCTTC
-	TRBV11-2	TRBJ2-2	17	TRBD2	CASSQPRTSAYTGELFF	TGTGCCAGCAGCCAGCCCCGGACTAGCGCCTACACCGGGGAGCTGTTTTTT
-	TRBV7-2	TRBJ2-7	13	-	CASSLEALYEQYF	TGTGCCAGCAGCTTAGAAGCCCTCTACGAGCAGTACTTC
-	TRBV6-4	TRBJ2-3	12	TRBD1	CASRQGADTQYF	TGTGCCAGCAGACAGGGGGCAGATACGCAGTATTTT
-	TRBV29-1	TRBJ2-3	12	-	CSAAGDGDTQYF	TGCAGCGCAGCGGGCGACGGAGATACGCAGTATTTT
-	TRBV28	TRBJ2-5	15	-	CASSFWIGQQETQYF	TGTGCCAGCAGTTTTTGGATCGGACAGCAAGAGACCCAGTACTTC
-	TRBV6-2/TRBV6-3	TRBJ2-3	12	-	CASSYRRDTQYF	TGTGCCAGCAGTTACAGGCGGGATACGCAGTATTTT
-	TRBV5-4	TRBJ2-7	13	TRBD2	CASSLREGYEQYF	TGTGCCAGCAGCTTACGGGAGGGGTACGAGCAGTACTTC
-	TRBV19	TRBJ2-1	16	TRBD2	CASSIGGGRAYNEQFF	TGTGCCAGTAGTATAGGGGGCGGGAGGGCCTACAATGAGCAGTTCTTC
once	TRBV7-2	TRBJ2-3	16	TRBD2	CASSLSRAGGLYTQYF	TGTGCCAGCAGCTTATCCCGAGCGGGAGGGCTTTATACGCAGTATTTT
-	TRBV10-1	TRBJ2-2	17	-	CASSVRRDTANTGELFF	TGCGCCAGCAGTGTACGAAGGGACACCGCGAACACCGGGGAGCTGTTTTTT
few	TRBV19	TRBJ2-6	18	TRBD1	CASSTRTGILSGANVLTF	TGTGCCAGTAGTACCCGGACAGGGATCCTCTCTGGGGCCAACGTCCTGACTTTC
-	TRBV6-5	TRBJ1-4	15	TRBD1	CASRDGRGRREKLFF	TGTGCCAGCAGGGATGGCAGGGGGCGACGGGAAAAACTGTTTTTT
-	TRBV24-1	TRBJ2-7	13	-	CATSDGGSYEQYF	TGTGCCACCAGTGATGGCGGCTCCTACGAGCAGTACTTC